Listed below are T cell receptor beta chains from one sample, sequenced in a study of T cell responses to AZD1222 COVID-19 vaccine. Sequencing used immunoSEQ multiplex PCR; TCRdb keeps in-frame clones, though not all of them. The data contain 150,000 to 200,000 clones, about 90% of them seen just once; the ten biggest clones take up more than 1%. Sequencing was performed on peripheral blood, taken 28 days after the second AZD1222 dose. The receptors stem from an adult who received the AZD1222 COVID-19 vaccine. Both conserved end residues are part of each CDR3. A D gene is named only where the DNA matches it firmly. Only some rows state a clone size, as once, few, many or a class for expanded clones.

J: TRBJ2-5; V: TRBV18; D: TRBD2; size: NA; CDR3: CASSPPTSGGARETQYF; DNA: TGTGCCAGCTCACCACCGACTAGCGGGGGGGCCAGAGAGACCCAGTACTTC
J: TRBJ1-2; V: TRBV29-1; D: NA; size: NA; CDR3: CSVGTDSNYGYTF; DNA: TGCAGCGTTGGAACGGATTCTAACTATGGCTACACCTTC
J: TRBJ1-2; V: TRBV19; D: NA; size: NA; CDR3: CASSMGRDTYGYTF; DNA: TGTGCCAGTAGTATGGGTCGGGACACTTATGGCTACACCTTC
J: TRBJ1-1; V: TRBV2; D: NA; size: NA; CDR3: CASWRLTEAFF; DNA: TGTGCCAGCTGGAGGTTAACTGAAGCTTTCTTT
J: TRBJ1-5; V: TRBV19; D: TRBD1; size: NA; CDR3: CASTPRGTVNQPQHF; DNA: TGTGCCAGTACCCCGAGGGGGACAGTTAATCAGCCCCAGCATTTT
J: TRBJ2-5; V: TRBV7-2; D: NA; size: NA; CDR3: CASSLPDSTETQYF; DNA: TGTGCCAGCAGCTTACCCGACAGTACAGAGACCCAGTACTTC
J: TRBJ1-2; V: TRBV6-1; D: NA; size: few; CDR3: CASSEFTTGTMGYTF; DNA: TGTGCCAGCAGTGAATTTACGACTGGAACTATGGGCTACACCTTC
J: TRBJ1-5; V: TRBV19; D: NA; size: once; CDR3: CASSAKTSSNQPQHF; DNA: TGTGCCAGTAGTGCCAAAACAAGTAGCAATCAGCCCCAGCATTTT
J: TRBJ2-1; V: TRBV10-1; D: TRBD1; size: NA; CDR3: CASSEDRGRINEQFF; DNA: TGCGCCAGCAGTGAGGACAGGGGTAGAATCAATGAGCAGTTCTTC
J: TRBJ1-2; V: TRBV9; D: NA; size: few; CDR3: CASSDGTENYGYTF; DNA: TGTGCCAGCAGCGATGGGACGGAAAACTATGGCTACACCTTC
J: TRBJ2-1; V: TRBV10-3; D: TRBD1; size: NA; CDR3: CAIKGGQGPYNEQFF; DNA: TGTGCCATCAAGGGGGGACAGGGCCCCTACAATGAGCAGTTCTTC
J: TRBJ1-5; V: TRBV19; D: NA; size: NA; CDR3: CASSMKGVQPQHF; DNA: TGTGCCAGTAGTATGAAAGGTGTTCAGCCCCAGCATTTT
J: TRBJ1-3; V: TRBV5-5; D: NA; size: few; CDR3: CASSSAGTIAGNTIYF; DNA: TGTGCCAGCAGTTCTGCAGGGACAATCGCTGGAAACACCATATATTTT
J: TRBJ1-1; V: TRBV7-9; D: NA; size: NA; CDR3: CASSLPVRGTEAFF; DNA: TGTGCCAGCAGCCTTCCCGTCCGGGGCACTGAAGCTTTCTTT
J: TRBJ1-2; V: TRBV12-3/TRBV12-4; D: NA; size: NA; CDR3: CASSLTVFYGYTF; DNA: TGTGCCAGCAGTCTAACAGTCTTCTATGGCTACACCTTC
J: TRBJ1-6; V: TRBV6-6; D: TRBD1; size: NA; CDR3: CASNLGQGDNSPLHF; DNA: TGTGCCAGCAACCTCGGACAGGGCGATAATTCACCCCTCCACTTT
J: TRBJ1-2; V: TRBV7-9; D: TRBD1; size: NA; CDR3: CASSLHLIRGAVPQF; DNA: TGTGCCAGCAGCCTGCATTTGATCAGGGGGGCGGTTCCCCAATTC
J: TRBJ1-2; V: TRBV4-2; D: NA; size: NA; CDR3: CASSDGNYGYTF; DNA: TGTGCCAGCTCCGACGGAAACTATGGCTACACCTTC
J: TRBJ2-1; V: TRBV2; D: TRBD2; size: NA; CDR3: CASRGRTSGGGEQFF; DNA: TGTGCCAGCAGGGGTAGGACTAGCGGGGGAGGTGAGCAGTTCTTC
J: TRBJ1-2; V: TRBV6-5; D: TRBD1; size: NA; CDR3: CASIYGTDYGYTF; DNA: TGTGCCAGCATCTATGGGACAGACTATGGCTACACCTTC
J: TRBJ1-2; V: TRBV7-3; D: NA; size: NA; CDR3: CASTLRRQDPYYGYTF; DNA: TGTGCCAGCACTTTACGTCGGCAGGATCCATACTATGGCTACACCTTC
J: TRBJ1-2; V: TRBV10-3; D: NA; size: NA; CDR3: CAISEAPQGGYTF; DNA: TGTGCCATCAGTGAGGCCCCTCAAGGGGGCTACACCTTC
J: TRBJ1-1; V: TRBV2; D: NA; size: NA; CDR3: CASSVPGGYTEAFF; DNA: TGTGCCAGCAGTGTGCCAGGAGGGTACACTGAAGCTTTCTTT
J: TRBJ1-1; V: TRBV4-2; D: NA; size: NA; CDR3: CASSQSQDGTEAFF; DNA: TGTGCCAGCAGCCAGTCACAGGATGGGACTGAAGCTTTCTTT
J: TRBJ1-3; V: TRBV7-2; D: TRBD1; size: NA; CDR3: CASSPGQGGGNTIYF; DNA: TGTGCCAGCAGCCCGGGACAGGGAGGAGGAAACACCATATATTTT
J: TRBJ2-2; V: TRBV14; D: NA; size: NA; CDR3: CASSQRGSGELFF; DNA: TGTGCCAGCAGCCAACGGGGCTCCGGGGAGCTGTTTTTT
J: TRBJ2-6; V: TRBV6-5; D: NA; size: NA; CDR3: CASSYGLIGANVLTF; DNA: TGTGCCAGCAGTTACGGCCTAATTGGGGCCAACGTCCTGACTTTC
J: TRBJ2-7; V: TRBV9; D: NA; size: NA; CDR3: CASSVGPQLGGEQYF; DNA: TGTGCCAGCAGCGTAGGCCCACAGCTGGGGGGCGAGCAGTACTTC
J: TRBJ2-5; V: TRBV11-2; D: NA; size: NA; CDR3: CASSPGTGRGEETQYF; DNA: TGTGCCAGCAGCCCCGGGACAGGGCGGGGGGAAGAGACCCAGTACTTC
J: TRBJ1-6; V: TRBV10-3; D: NA; size: NA; CDR3: CATSSLGGDSPLHF; DNA: TGTGCCACGAGTTCCCTGGGCGGAGATTCACCCCTCCACTTT
J: TRBJ1-2; V: TRBV19; D: NA; size: NA; CDR3: CASNPGPRYGYTF; DNA: TGTGCCAGTAACCCAGGGCCGAGATATGGCTACACCTTC
J: TRBJ1-6; V: TRBV5-1; D: TRBD1; size: NA; CDR3: CASSLAGTEYNSPLHF; DNA: TGCGCCAGCAGCTTGGCCGGGACAGAGTATAATTCACCCCTCCACTTT
J: TRBJ1-5; V: TRBV3-1/TRBV3-2; D: NA; size: once; CDR3: CASSQEWSQPQHF; DNA: TGTGCCAGCAGCCAAGAATGGAGTCAGCCCCAGCATTTT
J: TRBJ1-6; V: TRBV18; D: NA; size: NA; CDR3: CASSLAGTSNNSPLHF; DNA: TGTGCCAGCTCATTGGCAGGGACATCGAATAATTCACCCCTCCACTTT
J: TRBJ1-3; V: TRBV2; D: NA; size: NA; CDR3: CASSELRGEGNTIYF; DNA: TGTGCCAGCAGTGAATTAAGGGGGGAAGGAAACACCATATATTTT
J: TRBJ1-3; V: TRBV18; D: NA; size: NA; CDR3: CASSPSPVSGNTIYF; DNA: TGTGCCAGCTCACCCTCTCCTGTCTCTGGAAACACCATATATTTT
J: TRBJ2-7; V: TRBV20-1; D: TRBD2; size: NA; CDR3: CSAGRVHEQYF; DNA: TGCAGTGCTGGGAGGGTCCACGAGCAGTACTTC
J: TRBJ2-1; V: TRBV4-1; D: TRBD2; size: NA; CDR3: CASSPVAGGLYNEQFF; DNA: TGCGCCAGCAGCCCCGTAGCGGGGGGGCTTTACAATGAGCAGTTCTTC
J: TRBJ2-2; V: TRBV30; D: TRBD2; size: once; CDR3: CAWRKRGNTGELFF; DNA: TGTGCCTGGAGGAAGCGGGGAAATACCGGGGAGCTGTTTTTT
J: TRBJ2-5; V: TRBV5-1; D: TRBD2; size: NA; CDR3: CASSLAVAGLGETQYF; DNA: TGCGCCAGCAGCTTGGCGGTAGCGGGCTTGGGGGAGACCCAGTACTTC
J: TRBJ1-5; V: TRBV5-4; D: TRBD1; size: NA; CDR3: CASSPGQGSNQPQHF; DNA: TGTGCCAGCAGCCCCGGACAGGGTAGCAATCAGCCCCAGCATTTT
J: TRBJ1-1; V: TRBV9; D: NA; size: NA; CDR3: CASNYGGGNTEAFF; DNA: TGTGCCAGCAATTACGGGGGAGGGAACACTGAAGCTTTCTTT
J: TRBJ1-1; V: TRBV5-5; D: NA; size: NA; CDR3: CASSLGTLNTEAFF; DNA: TGTGCCAGCAGCTTGGGGACTCTGAACACTGAAGCTTTCTTT
J: TRBJ1-2; V: TRBV6-5; D: NA; size: NA; CDR3: CASSSNYGYTF; DNA: TGTGCCAGCAGCTCCAACTATGGCTACACCTTC
J: TRBJ1-6; V: TRBV18; D: NA; size: NA; CDR3: CASSPDTGFNSPLHF; DNA: TGTGCCAGCTCACCTGATACAGGGTTTAATTCACCCCTCCACTTT
J: TRBJ1-2; V: TRBV7-9; D: NA; size: NA; CDR3: CASSSGTYYGYTF; DNA: TGTGCCAGCAGCTCCGGGACATACTATGGCTACACCTTC
J: TRBJ2-5; V: TRBV12-5; D: NA; size: NA; CDR3: CASAPDGLETQYF; DNA: TGTGCTAGTGCCCCGGATGGTTTAGAGACCCAGTACTTC